This T cell receptor (beta chain) was obtained from a study of T-cell memory formation after mild COVID-19 listed by TCRdb under 2021. About the study as a whole: TCR sequence clusters from the two donors were found to be largely donor specific. T-cell clones expanding and contracting after mild COVID-19 in a couple of donors were tracked by longitudinal TCRalpha and TCRbeta repertoire sequencing. Two young, previously healthy adult volunteers made up the cohort, one male and one female.

The research as a whole found: Balanced CD4/CD8 phenotypes were observed for clones contracting from day 15 to 85, whereas a bias towards CD4+ was observed for a second wave of clones expanding from day 15 to 37. The study included only a couple of mild cases, and larger cohorts that include severe cases with pre-infection samples were judged to be necessary. Some responding clones were detected in pre-infection memory, suggesting pre-existing cross-reactive memory T cells joined the SARS-CoV-2 response. SARS-CoV-2 specificity of the second-wave clones peaking on day 37 was not confirmed. Contracting CD4+ clones appeared mostly in the CM and EM memory subsets, whereas CD8+ clones were enriched in EMRA.

Reads for this sample came from an Illumina NovaSeq 6000. Using 5'RACE with constant-segment primers, TCRalpha and TCRbeta cDNA libraries were constructed, with sample barcodes and unique molecular identifiers added in the process. Trizol reagent was used to extract RNA from every sample. Library amplification was performed in two PCR steps, and a second sample barcode and Illumina TruSeq adapters were introduced in the second step. Sequencing of the libraries was done on an Illumina NovaSeq, producing 2 x 150 bp paired-end reads. For the original study's pipeline: With migec v1.2.7, reads were demultiplexed and then collapsed into UMI-guided consensus sequences. Using mixcr v2.1.11, the UMI consensuses were aligned to TRA and TRB V and J templates and assembled into clonotypes. A clonotype was counted as expanded or contracted only if both edgeR and NoisET called the change significant, with noise models trained on biological replicates. For edgeR calls, the cutoffs were a false discovery rate-adjusted p below 0.01 and a log2 fold-change threshold of 1. As an exploratory analysis of dynamics, max-normalized trajectories of the 1000 most abundant clonotypes were examined with PCA combined with hierarchical clustering. Each responding clone was given a CD4 or CD8 phenotype based on the CD4+ and CD8+ repertoires, which had been sequenced separately. TCRdb cleaned the public reads at Q25 with fastp, built clones with MiXCR and kept in-frame beta chains. A single entry per CDR3 protein holds the most common genes and DNA from its merged rows. These V and J calls originate from TCRdb's pipeline instead of the authors' own analysis. This sample comprises about 610,000 distinct CDR3 sequences, approximately 15% of them detected only once. The ten largest make up about 7.4% of the sample.

This clonotype was recorded a few times. This receptor's antigen is unknown. No clone much larger than this one lies a single base away; base qualities are absent. Ficoll-Paque density gradient centrifugation was the method used to isolate PBMCs. The TCR comes from an adult woman who had mild COVID-19 (a few samples of this study predate the infection). The sample titles of this study are shuffled in the database, so cell type and time point are left out; the donor was told from shared clones. The sequenced sample consisted of PBMCs or a T cell subset sorted from them (not recorded which).

The bases read TGCGCCAGCAGCCAACGCAGACAGGGGGCTTTGGGTGGGGCCAACGTCCTGACTTTC. Its coded protein is CASSQRRQGALGGANVLTF. The chain is encoded by TRBV4-1 joined to TRBJ2-6; 10 bases in between match TRBD1. Reading the germline V gene gives CDR1 MGHRA and CDR2 YSYEKL. The CDR3, from cysteine to phenylalanine, totals 19 residues. The entry retains the CDR3 DNA only, 57 bases that are in frame from base 1. The germline V end is reduced by 2 bases and the J end by 3 bases; junction bases left unmatched: 10.